This T cell receptor beta chain derives from a study of cytomegalovirus exposure and HLA in healthy donors. Study-wide results and limits: A highly shared variant cluster was judged a likely technical artifact. TCR beta chains numbering 164 were designated cytomegalovirus-associated. Based on reports, TCR beta sequences accurately predicted HLA-A and HLA-B alleles for most subjects.

A word on this clone: Its antigen remains unknown.

These donors, healthy bone marrow donors, were studied. The PCR used 60 Vbeta and 13 Jbeta primers. Repertoires were generated with immunoSEQ multiplex PCR, while TCRdb's copy carries only in-frame clones and drops some. The data show 110,000 to 150,000 clones, 65% to 80% seen once. The CDR3 is made up of 11 amino acids. The V end lost 5 bases, the J end lost 3 bases, and 5 bases lay between the germline ends. The germline gives CDR1 SGHRS, CDR2 YFSETQ. This chain joins TRBV5-1 and TRBJ1-1; D unresolved. The sample consisted of PBMCs. The TCR was taken from a woman in her thirties or forties in good health and CMV-seronegative. In DNA form, the CDR3 reads TGCGCCAGCAGTGGAGACACTGAAGCTTTCTTT. Amino acids: CASSGDTEAFF.